The T cell receptor (beta chain) under discussion was sequenced for a study of blood T cell repertoires in COVID-19 (dated by TCRdb to the early 2020s). About the study as a whole: Collaborator samples came from the United States, Italy and Spain and covered acute and convalescent phases of COVID-19. The prospective study material was composed of cDNA or gDNA derived from T cells, B-cell-depleted T cells, or PBMCs. Subjects who had been exposed to COVID-19, were actively infected with it, or had recovered from it provided the deeply sampled blood TCRbeta repertoires that made up the dataset. The repertoires were made available in a free public database intended to serve as a resource for research on the immune response to SARS-CoV-2. The samples were drawn from two sources: the first 160 participants of the ongoing ImmuneRACE study, and about 1,300 subjects contributed by 6 global collaborators. Nearly every sample came with metadata listing a de-identified subject ID, COVID-19 status, age in years and sex. Where available, HLA class I and class II types were obtained from metadata supplied by the sample provider rather than from assay-based typing. Results the study describes overall, beyond this receptor: Clinical and demographic metadata were provided uncurated, with the amount varying by source and participant.

Whole blood was collected in K2EDTA tubes by collaborating institutions according to the institutions' own protocols. For TCRbeta analysis, collaborators shipped samples in one of three forms: frozen whole blood, isolated PBMCs, or DNA extracted from either of those sample types. To note about this clone: Its specific antigen is unknown. No much larger clonotype is one base removed from it; base qualities were not supplied.

Cut back by 5 bases and 6 bases, the V and J ends lie 4 bases apart. The CDR3 spans 11 residues, from the cysteine through the phenylalanine. Only CDR3 DNA is held: 33 bases, read in frame from base 1. Reading the germline V gene gives CDR1 MNHEY and CDR2 SVGAGI. The immunoSEQ Assay, a bias-controlled multiplex PCR, was used to amplify TCRbeta CDR3 regions from genomic DNA. The published analysis was carried out like this. Nucleated cell counts per sample were estimated from amplification of reference gene primers within the assay. To quantify the absolute abundance of each unique TCRbeta CDR3 rearrangement, sequence reads were collapsed and filtered. Productive Simpson clonality was computed per sample as the square root of Simpson's diversity index over productive rearrangements. Held by TCRdb, this immuneACCESS table contains in-frame sequences only and omits some clones. Under half of the omission traces to an unresolved V gene where checked; the cause of the rest is unknown. The V and J calls and clone size come from that table; D and trimming were worked out from the DNA. This sample holds some 190,000 clones; about 85% were observed only once. The top ten constitute 4.5% to 5% of the sample.

This sequence uses TRBV6-5 and TRBJ2-2, with no confidently assigned D gene. This TCR came from a woman aged 80 or over with acute or convalescent COVID-19. The sequenced sample was peripheral blood. The DNA is as follows: TGTGCCAGCAGTCATTCCGGGGAGCTGTTTTTT. Its protein is CASSHSGELFF.